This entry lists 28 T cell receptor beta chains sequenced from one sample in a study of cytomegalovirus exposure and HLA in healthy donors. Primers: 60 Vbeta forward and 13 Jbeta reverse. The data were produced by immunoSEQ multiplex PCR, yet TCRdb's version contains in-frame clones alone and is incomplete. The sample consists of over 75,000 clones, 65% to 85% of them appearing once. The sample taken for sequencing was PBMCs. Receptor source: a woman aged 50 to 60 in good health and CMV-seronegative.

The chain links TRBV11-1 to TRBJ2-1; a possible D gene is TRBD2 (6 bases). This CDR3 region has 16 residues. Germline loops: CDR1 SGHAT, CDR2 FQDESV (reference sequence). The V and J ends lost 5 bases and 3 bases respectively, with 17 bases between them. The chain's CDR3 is CASSASTRAFYNEQFF. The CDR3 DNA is TGTGCCAGCAGCGCCTCGACTAGAGCCTTCTACAATGAGCAGTTCTTC.

CDR3 DNA sequence: TGTGCCATCAGTGAAATGGCGAACACTGAAGCTTTCTTT. Its protein is CAISEMANTEAFF. The rearrangement joins TRBV10-3 to TRBJ1-1; D remains unclear. This CDR3 spans 13 amino acids. Deletions cut 3 bases from V and 1 base from J, with 6 bases between. Germline CDR1 and CDR2: ENHRY and SYGVKD.

Written as DNA, the CDR3 is TGTGCCAGCAGTTTTGGGCCCGGCTACACCTTC. As protein: CASSFGPGYTF. The genes are TRBV28 and TRBJ1-2; D unclear. The CDR3 runs to 11 residues. Germline-derived CDR1 and CDR2 are MDHEN and SYDVKM. Trimming shortened V by 3 bases and J by 8 bases, and 7 bases separated the two germline ends.

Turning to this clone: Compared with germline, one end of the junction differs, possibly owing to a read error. The CDR3 loop reads CASSVDRGQRETQYF. Here the CDR3 DNA reads TGTGCCAGCAGCGTAGACAGGGGTCAGAGAGAGACCCAGTACTTC. J is TRBJ2-5 and V is TRBV11-2; 8 positions agree with TRBD1. The CDR3 has 15 residues. Per germline, CDR1 SGHAT and CDR2 FQNNGV. The full variable domain, completed using reference TRBV11-2 and TRBJ2-5, is EAGVAQSPRYKIIEKRQSVAFWCNPISGHATLYWYQQILGQGPKLLIQFQNNGVVDDSQLPKDRFSAERLKGVDSTLKIQPAKLEDSAVYLCASSVDRGQRETQYFGPGTRLLVL.

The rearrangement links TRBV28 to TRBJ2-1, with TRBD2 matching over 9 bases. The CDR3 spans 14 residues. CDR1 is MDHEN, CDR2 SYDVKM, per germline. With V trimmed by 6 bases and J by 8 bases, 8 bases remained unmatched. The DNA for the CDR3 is TGTGCCAGCAGATTTAGCGGGAGTAGGGATGAGCAGTTCTTC. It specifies CASRFSGSRDEQFF.

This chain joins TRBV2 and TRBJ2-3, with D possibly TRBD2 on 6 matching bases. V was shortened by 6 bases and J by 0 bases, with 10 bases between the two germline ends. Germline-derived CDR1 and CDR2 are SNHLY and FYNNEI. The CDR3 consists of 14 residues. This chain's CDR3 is CASSRDSSTDTQYF. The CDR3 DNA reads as TGTGCCAGCAGCCGGGACTCTAGCACAGATACGCAGTATTTT.

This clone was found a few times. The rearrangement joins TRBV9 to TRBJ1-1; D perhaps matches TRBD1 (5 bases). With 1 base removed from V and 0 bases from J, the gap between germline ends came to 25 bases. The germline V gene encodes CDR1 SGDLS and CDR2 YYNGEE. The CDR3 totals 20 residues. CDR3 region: CASSVPQIREDGDMNTEAFF. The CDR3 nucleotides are TGTGCCAGCAGCGTACCTCAGATCAGGGAGGACGGGGATATGAACACTGAAGCTTTCTTT.

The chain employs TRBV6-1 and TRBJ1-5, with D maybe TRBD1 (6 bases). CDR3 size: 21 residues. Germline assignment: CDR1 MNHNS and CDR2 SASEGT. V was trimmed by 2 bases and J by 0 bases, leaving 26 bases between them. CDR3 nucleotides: TGTGCCAGCAGTGAAACCCTAGGCAGGGGACCCATCCTATATAGCAATCAGCCCCAGCATTTT. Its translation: CASSETLGRGPILYSNQPQHF.

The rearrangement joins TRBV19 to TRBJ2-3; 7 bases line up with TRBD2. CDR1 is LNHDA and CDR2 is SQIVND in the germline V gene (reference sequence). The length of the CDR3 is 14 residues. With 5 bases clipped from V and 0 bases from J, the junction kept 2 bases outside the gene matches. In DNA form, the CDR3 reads TGTGCCAGTAGTTGGCGGGGGAGCACAGATACGCAGTATTTT. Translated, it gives CASSWRGSTDTQYF.

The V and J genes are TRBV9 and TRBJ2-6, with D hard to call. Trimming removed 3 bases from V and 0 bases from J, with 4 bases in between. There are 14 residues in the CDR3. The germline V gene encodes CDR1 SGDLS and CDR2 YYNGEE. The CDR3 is CASSASSGANVLTF. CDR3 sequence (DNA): TGTGCCAGCAGCGCCTCCTCTGGGGCCAACGTCCTGACTTTC.

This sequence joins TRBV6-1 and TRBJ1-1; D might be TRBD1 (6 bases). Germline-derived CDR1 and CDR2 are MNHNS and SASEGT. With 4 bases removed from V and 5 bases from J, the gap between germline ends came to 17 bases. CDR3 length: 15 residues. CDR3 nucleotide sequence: TGTGCCAGCAGTGGGGGAGGGGGGCGTGGAACTGAAGCTTTCTTT. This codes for CASSGGGGRGTEAFF.

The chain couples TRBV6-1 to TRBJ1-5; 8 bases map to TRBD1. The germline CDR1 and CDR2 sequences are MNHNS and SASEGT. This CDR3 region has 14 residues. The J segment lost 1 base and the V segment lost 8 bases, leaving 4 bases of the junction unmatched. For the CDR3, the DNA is TGTGCCAGCTTAAGACAGGGGAGCAATCAGCCCCAGCATTTT. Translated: CASLRQGSNQPQHF.

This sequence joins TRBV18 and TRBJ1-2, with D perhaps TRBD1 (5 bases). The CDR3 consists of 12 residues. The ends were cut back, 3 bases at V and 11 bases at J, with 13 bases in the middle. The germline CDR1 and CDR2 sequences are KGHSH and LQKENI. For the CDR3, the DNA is TGTGCCAGCTCACCCCAGGGAATGGTGTACACCTTC. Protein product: CASSPQGMVYTF.

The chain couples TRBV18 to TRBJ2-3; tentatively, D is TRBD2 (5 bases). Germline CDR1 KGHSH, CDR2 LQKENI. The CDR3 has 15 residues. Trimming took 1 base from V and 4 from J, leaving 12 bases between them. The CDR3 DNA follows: TGTGCCAGCTCACCACAGGACTCAGAGGCAGATACGCAGTATTTT. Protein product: CASSPQDSEADTQYF.

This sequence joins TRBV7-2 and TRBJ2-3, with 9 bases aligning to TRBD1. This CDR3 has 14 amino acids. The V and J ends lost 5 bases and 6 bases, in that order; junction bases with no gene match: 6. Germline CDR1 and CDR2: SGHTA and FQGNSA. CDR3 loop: CASSGTGTADTQYF. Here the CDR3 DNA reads TGTGCCAGCAGCGGGACAGGGACGGCGGATACGCAGTATTTT.

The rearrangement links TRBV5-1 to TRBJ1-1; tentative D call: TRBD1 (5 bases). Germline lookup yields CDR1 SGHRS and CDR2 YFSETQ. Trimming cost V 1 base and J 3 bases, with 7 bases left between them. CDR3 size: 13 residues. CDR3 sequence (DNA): TGCGCCAGCAGCTTGCAGGGTGACACTGAAGCTTTCTTT. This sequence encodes CASSLQGDTEAFF.

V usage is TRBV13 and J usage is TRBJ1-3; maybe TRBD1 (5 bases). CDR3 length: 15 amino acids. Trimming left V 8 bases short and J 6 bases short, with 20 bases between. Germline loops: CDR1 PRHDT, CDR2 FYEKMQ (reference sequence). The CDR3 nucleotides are TGTGCCAGCCACCTGAGGAGGGACGACTTAAACACCATATATTTT. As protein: CASHLRRDDLNTIYF.

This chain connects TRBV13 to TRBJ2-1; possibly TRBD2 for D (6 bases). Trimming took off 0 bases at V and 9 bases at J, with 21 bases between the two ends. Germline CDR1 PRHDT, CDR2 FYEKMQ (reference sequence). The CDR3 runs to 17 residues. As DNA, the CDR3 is TGTGCCAGCAGCTTAGGGACGGGACTTAAACAATTAGGTGAGCAGTTCTTC. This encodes CASSLGTGLKQLGEQFF.

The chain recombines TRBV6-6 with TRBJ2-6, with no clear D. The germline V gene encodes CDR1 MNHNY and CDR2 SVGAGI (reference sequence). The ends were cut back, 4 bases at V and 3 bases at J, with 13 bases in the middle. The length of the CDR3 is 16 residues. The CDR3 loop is CASSSFGVDGANVLTF. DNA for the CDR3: TGTGCCAGCAGTTCCTTCGGAGTAGATGGGGCCAACGTCCTGACTTTC.

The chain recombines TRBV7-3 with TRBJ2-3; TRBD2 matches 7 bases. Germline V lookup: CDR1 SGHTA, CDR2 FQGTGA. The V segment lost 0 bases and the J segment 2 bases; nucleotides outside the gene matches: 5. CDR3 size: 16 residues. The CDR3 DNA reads TGTGCCAGCAGCTTAACGGGAGGGAGACACACAGATACGCAGTATTTT. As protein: CASSLTGGRHTDTQYF.

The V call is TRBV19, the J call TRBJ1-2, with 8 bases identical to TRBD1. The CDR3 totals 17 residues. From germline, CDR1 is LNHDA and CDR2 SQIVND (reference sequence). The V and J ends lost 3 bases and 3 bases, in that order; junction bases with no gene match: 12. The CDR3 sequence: CASSIRHRTGLDYGYTF. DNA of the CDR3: TGTGCCAGTAGTATTCGTCATAGGACAGGGTTAGACTATGGCTACACCTTC.

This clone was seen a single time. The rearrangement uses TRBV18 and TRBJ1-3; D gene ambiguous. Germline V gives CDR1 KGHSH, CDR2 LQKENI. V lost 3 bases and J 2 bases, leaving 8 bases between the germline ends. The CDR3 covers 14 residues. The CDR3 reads CASSPGSAGNTIYF. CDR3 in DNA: TGTGCCAGCTCACCCGGTTCGGCTGGAAACACCATATATTTT.

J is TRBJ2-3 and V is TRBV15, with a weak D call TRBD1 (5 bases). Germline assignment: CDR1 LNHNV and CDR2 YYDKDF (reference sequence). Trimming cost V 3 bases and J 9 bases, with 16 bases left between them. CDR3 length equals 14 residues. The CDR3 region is CATSSSRGAVTQYF. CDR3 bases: TGTGCCACCAGCAGTTCCCGTGGGGCCGTCACGCAGTATTTT.

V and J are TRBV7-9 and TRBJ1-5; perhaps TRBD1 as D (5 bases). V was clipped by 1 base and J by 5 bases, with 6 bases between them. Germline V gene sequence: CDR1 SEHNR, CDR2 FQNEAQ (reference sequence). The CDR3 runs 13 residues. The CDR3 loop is CASSLGRDQPQHF. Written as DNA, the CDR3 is TGTGCCAGCAGCTTAGGCAGGGATCAGCCCCAGCATTTT. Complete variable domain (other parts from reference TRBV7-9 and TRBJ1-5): DTGVSQNPRHKITKRGQNVTFRCDPISEHNRLYWYRQTLGQGPEFLTYFQNEAQLEKSRLLSDRFSAERPKGSFSTLEIQRTEQGDSAMYLCASSLGRDQPQHFGDGTRLSIL.

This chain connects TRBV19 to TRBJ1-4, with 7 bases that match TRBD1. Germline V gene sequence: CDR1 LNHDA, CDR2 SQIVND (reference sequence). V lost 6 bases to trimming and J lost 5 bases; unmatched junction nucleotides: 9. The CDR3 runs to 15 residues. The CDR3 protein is CASSLEGGANEKLFF. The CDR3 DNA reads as TGTGCCAGTAGCCTCGAAGGGGGCGCAAATGAAAAACTGTTTTTT.

The CDR3 sequence is CASSVMQGENTEAFF. For the CDR3, the DNA is TGTGCCAGCAGCGTAATGCAGGGGGAAAACACTGAAGCTTTCTTT. The chain joins TRBV7-2 to TRBJ1-1, with 7 bases matching TRBD1. Germline V CDR1 and CDR2: SGHTA, FQGNSA. After removal of 5 bases from V and 2 bases from J, the junction contained 8 bases not matched to a gene. This CDR3 has 15 amino acids.

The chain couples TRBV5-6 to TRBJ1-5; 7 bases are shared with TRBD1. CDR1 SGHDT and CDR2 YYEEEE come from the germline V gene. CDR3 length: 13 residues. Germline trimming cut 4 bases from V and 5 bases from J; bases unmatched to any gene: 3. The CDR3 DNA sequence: TGTGCCAGCAGCGTACAGGGGCATCAGCCCCAGCATTTT. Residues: CASSVQGHQPQHF.

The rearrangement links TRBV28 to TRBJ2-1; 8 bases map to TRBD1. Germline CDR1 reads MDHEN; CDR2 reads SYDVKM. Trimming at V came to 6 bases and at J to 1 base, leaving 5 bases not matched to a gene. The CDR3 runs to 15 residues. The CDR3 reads CASSSGGESYNEQFF. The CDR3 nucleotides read TGTGCCAGCAGCTCAGGGGGCGAGTCCTACAATGAGCAGTTCTTC. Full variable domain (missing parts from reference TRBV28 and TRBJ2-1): DVKVTQSSRYLVKRTGEKVFLECVQDMDHENMFWYRQDPGLGLRLIYFSYDVKMKEKGDIPEGYSVSREKKERFSLILESASTNQTSMYLCASSSGGESYNEQFFGPGTRLTVL.